Detailed here is one T cell receptor (beta chain). The protocol was immunoSEQ multiplex PCR, while the TCRdb copy is restricted to in-frame clones and leaves out a portion. Of about 280,000 clones listed, 90% are singletons. CDR1 SGHTA and CDR2 FQGNSA come from the germline V gene. V lost 1 base to trimming and J lost 7 bases, with 13 bases between them. The CDR3 sequence is 14 residues long. The data were taken from a study of blood T cell repertoires in COVID-19. The receptor comes from a woman under 30 with acute COVID-19. Sequences were obtained from PBMCs or T cells enriched from blood (not recorded which). The chain links TRBV7-2 to TRBJ2-5, with D possibly TRBD1 on 6 matching bases. CDR3 residues: CASSLEASRGTQYF. The CDR3 DNA is TGTGCCAGCAGCTTAGAAGCTAGCAGGGGGACCCAGTACTTC.